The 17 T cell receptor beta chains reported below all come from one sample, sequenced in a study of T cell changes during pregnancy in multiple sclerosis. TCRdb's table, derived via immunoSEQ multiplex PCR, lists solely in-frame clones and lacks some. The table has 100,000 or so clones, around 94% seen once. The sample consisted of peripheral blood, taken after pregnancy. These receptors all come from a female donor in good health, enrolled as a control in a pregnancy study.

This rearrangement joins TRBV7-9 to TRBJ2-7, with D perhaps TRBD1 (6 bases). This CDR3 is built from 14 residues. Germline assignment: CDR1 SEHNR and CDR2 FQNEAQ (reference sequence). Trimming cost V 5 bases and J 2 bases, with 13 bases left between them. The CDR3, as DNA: TGTGCCAGCAGCAGATGGACAGATACCTACGAGCAGTACTTC. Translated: CASSRWTDTYEQYF.

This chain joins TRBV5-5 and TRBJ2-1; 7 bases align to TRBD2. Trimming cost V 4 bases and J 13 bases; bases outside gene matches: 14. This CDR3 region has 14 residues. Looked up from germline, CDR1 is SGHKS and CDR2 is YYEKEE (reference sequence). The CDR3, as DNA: TGTGCCAGCAGCACAGACCTTTCCGGGACTACTCAGTTCTTC. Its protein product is CASSTDLSGTTQFF.

CDR3 nucleotides: TGCGCCAGCAGCTTGGATCCAGGTACGGCCTATGGCTACACCTTC. As protein: CASSLDPGTAYGYTF. The rearrangement links TRBV5-1 to TRBJ1-2; D is unclear. Germline assignment: CDR1 SGHRS and CDR2 YFSETQ. CDR3 length: 15 amino acids. Trimming shortened V by 0 bases and J by 4 bases, and 13 bases separated the two germline ends.

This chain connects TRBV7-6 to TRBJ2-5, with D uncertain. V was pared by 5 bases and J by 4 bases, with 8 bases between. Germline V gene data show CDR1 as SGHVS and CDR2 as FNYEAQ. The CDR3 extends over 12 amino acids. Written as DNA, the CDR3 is TGTGCCAGCAGCCGAGGTATAGAGACCCAGTACTTC. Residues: CASSRGIETQYF.

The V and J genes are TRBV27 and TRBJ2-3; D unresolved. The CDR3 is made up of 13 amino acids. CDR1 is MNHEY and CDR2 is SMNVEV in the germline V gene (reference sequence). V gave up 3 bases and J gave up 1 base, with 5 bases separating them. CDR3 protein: CASSFGGTDTQYF. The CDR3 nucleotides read TGTGCCAGCAGTTTCGGAGGCACAGATACGCAGTATTTT.

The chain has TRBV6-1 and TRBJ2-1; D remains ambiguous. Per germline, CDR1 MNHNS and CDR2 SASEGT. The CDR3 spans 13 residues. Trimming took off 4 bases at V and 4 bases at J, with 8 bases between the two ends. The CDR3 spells CASSGSRYNEQFF. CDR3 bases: TGTGCCAGCAGTGGGTCTAGATACAATGAGCAGTTCTTC.

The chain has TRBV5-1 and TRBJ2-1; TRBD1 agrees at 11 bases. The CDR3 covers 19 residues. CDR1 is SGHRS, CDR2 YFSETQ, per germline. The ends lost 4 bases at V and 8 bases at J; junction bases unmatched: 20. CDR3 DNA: TGCGCCAGCAGCCCCGGGACAGGGGGTCGAAATCCCGTGTCGGATGAGCAGTTCTTC. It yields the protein CASSPGTGGRNPVSDEQFF.

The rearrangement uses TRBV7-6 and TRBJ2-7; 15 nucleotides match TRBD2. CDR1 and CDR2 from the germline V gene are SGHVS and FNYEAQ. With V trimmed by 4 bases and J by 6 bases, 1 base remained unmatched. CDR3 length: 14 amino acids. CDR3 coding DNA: TGTGCCAGCAGCTCGGGACTAGCGGGAGGCGAGCAGTACTTC. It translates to CASSSGLAGGEQYF.

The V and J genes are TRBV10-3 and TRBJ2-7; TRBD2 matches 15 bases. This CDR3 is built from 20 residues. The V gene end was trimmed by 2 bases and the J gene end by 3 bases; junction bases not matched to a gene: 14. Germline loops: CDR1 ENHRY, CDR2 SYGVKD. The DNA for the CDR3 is TGTGCCATCAGTGAGCCCAGGGGACTAGCGGGAGGACCACCCCGCTACGAGCAGTACTTC. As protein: CAISEPRGLAGGPPRYEQYF.

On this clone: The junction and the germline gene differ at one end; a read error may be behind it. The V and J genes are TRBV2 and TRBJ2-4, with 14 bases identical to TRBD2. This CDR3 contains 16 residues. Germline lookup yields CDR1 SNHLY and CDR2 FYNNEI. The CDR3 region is CASREGTSGSRDIQYF. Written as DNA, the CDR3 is TGTGCCAGCAGGGAAGGGACTAGCGGGAGCAGGGACATTCAGTACTTC.

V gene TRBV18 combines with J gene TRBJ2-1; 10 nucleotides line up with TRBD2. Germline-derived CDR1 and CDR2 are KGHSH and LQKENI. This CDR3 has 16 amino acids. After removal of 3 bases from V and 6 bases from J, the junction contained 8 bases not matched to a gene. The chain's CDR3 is CASSPPGLASPNEQFF. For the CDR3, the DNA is TGTGCCAGCTCACCCCCGGGACTAGCGAGCCCCAATGAGCAGTTCTTC.

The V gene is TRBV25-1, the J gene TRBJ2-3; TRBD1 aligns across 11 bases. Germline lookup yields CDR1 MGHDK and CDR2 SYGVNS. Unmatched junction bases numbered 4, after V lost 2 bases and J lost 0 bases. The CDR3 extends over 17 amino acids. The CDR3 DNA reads TGTGCCAGCAGTGAACCCGGACAGGGGGCTAGCACAGATACGCAGTATTTT. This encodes CASSEPGQGASTDTQYF.

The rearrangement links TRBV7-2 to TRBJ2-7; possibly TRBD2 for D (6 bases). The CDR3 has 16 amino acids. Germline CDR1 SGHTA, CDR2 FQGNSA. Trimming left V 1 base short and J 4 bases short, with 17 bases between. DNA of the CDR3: TGTGCCAGCAGCTTAGTCCCCACCGCCGGGAGATACGAGCAGTACTTC. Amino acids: CASSLVPTAGRYEQYF.

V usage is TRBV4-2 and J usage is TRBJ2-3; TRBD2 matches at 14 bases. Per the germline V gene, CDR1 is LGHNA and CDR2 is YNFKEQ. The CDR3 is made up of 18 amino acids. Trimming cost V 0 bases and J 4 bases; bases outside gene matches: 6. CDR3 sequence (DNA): TGTGCCAGCAGCCAAGAGGGGACTAGCGGGAGCCGGCCAGATACGCAGTATTTT. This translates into CASSQEGTSGSRPDTQYF.

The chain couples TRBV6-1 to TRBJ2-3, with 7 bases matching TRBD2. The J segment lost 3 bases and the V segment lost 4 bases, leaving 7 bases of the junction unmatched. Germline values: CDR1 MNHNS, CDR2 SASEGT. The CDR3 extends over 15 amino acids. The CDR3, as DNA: TGTGCCAGCAGTGCCGGGAGGCCGAGGACAGATACGCAGTATTTT. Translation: CASSAGRPRTDTQYF.

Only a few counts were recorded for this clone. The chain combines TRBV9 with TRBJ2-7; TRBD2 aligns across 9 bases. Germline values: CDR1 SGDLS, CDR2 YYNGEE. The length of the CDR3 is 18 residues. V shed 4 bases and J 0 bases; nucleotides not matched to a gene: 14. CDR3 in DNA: TGTGCCAGCAGCCCCGAAGTTGGAGCGGGAGGAGCCTCCTACGAGCAGTACTTC. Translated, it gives CASSPEVGAGGASYEQYF.

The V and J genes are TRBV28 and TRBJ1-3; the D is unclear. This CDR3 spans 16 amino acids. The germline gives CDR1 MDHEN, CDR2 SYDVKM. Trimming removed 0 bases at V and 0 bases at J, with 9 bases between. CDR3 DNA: TGTGCCAGCAGTTTATGGTCCACCAGCTCTGGAAACACCATATATTTT. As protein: CASSLWSTSSGNTIYF.